Sequencing of this T cell receptor (beta chain) was carried out in a study of CD8+CD57+ T cells in acquired aplastic anemia. Study details: On average, sorted CD4+ and CD8+ cells gave around 3 ug of DNA. Findings of the study overall: A significant difference in CD8+ Simpson's diversity between patients and controls was not found. Researchers report that twenty-nine CD8+ CDR3 sequences appeared in both patients and controls.

A remark on this clonotype: Its cognate antigen is unknown.

The V and J ends lost 0 bases and 8 bases respectively, with 11 bases between them. The length of the CDR3 is 13 residues. The V gene's germline CDR1 is SGHRS and CDR2 YFSETQ. For CDR3 and TCR beta VDJ profiling, genomic DNA was the template used. TCRdb itself ran the reads through MiXCR, one entry per CDR3 protein. This table has about 110,000 distinct CDR3 sequences, 40% to 65% appearing once. The origin of this receptor is a human donor in good health, serving as a control. Source material: sorted CD4+, CD8+, or CD8+CD57+ T cells (not recorded which) from PBMCs. The rearrangement links TRBV5-1 to TRBJ1-2; D might be TRBD1 (6 bases). Here the CDR3 DNA reads TGCGCCAGCAGCTTGGAGGGGGACTTGGGCTACACCTTC. Its translation is CASSLEGDLGYTF.